This is a list of T cell receptor beta chains from one sample in a study of blood T cells in healthy people across ages. TCRdb reanalysed the 5' RACE reads using MiXCR and keeps one entry per CDR3 protein. Here the sample spans about 1.1 million distinct CDR3 sequences, 35% to 40% being singletons. Sequenced input: blood. These receptors came from a young man in good health. The CDR3 runs from the conserved cysteine through the conserved F or W. Each record gives: V gene, clone size, D gene, J gene, CDR3 protein, CDR3 DNA. The D gene is left open where the match is weak. Size values are once, few and many counts, or a class for expanded clones, and some rows have none.

>TRBV12-5|NA|NA|TRBJ2-1
CASGPRGAQETQFF
TGTGCTAGTGGTCCTCGGGGGGCCCAAGAGACCCAGTTCTTC
>TRBV7-3|NA|TRBD2|TRBJ2-1
CVSSQTSGGEYNEQFF
TGTGTCAGCAGCCAAACTAGCGGGGGAGAGTACAATGAGCAGTTCTTC
>TRBV2|few|TRBD1|TRBJ1-5
CASSDGTGRNQPQHF
TGTGCCAGCAGTGATGGGACAGGGCGCAATCAGCCCCAGCATTTT
>TRBV20-1|NA|TRBD1|TRBJ1-5
CSARDRTGLGQPQHF
TGCAGTGCTAGAGACCGGACAGGTTTAGGTCAGCCCCAGCATTTT
>TRBV7-3|NA|NA|TRBJ1-1
CASSPDGYGTEAFF
TGTGCCAGCAGCCCGGACGGGTATGGGACTGAAGCTTTCTTT
>TRBV20-1|NA|NA|TRBJ1-1
CSARDRAGRALNTEAFF
TGCAGTGCTAGAGATAGAGCGGGGAGGGCTCTGAACACTGAAGCTTTCTTT
>TRBV4-2|NA|NA|TRBJ1-1
CASSQDLLQNTEAFF
TGTGCCAGCAGCCAAGATCTGTTGCAGAACACTGAAGCTTTCTTT
>TRBV4-3|few|NA|TRBJ1-5
CASSQDGGSDQPQHF
TGCGCCAGCAGCCAAGACGGGGGGTCCGATCAGCCCCAGCATTTT
>TRBV6-5|NA|NA|TRBJ1-2
CASSYSSRASYGYTF
TGTGCCAGCAGTTACTCGAGCAGGGCCAGCTATGGCTACACCTTC
>TRBV2|NA|NA|TRBJ1-4
CASSEGDGGDEKLFF
TGTGCCAGCAGTGAAGGAGACGGGGGAGATGAAAAACTGTTTTTT
>TRBV6-6|few|NA|TRBJ1-2
CASRNKLRQVNYGYTF
TGTGCCAGCAGAAACAAACTACGTCAAGTAAACTATGGCTACACCTTC
>TRBV20-1|few|NA|TRBJ2-5
CSARRQQLEETQYF
TGCAGTGCTAGGAGACAACAGCTGGAGGAGACCCAGTACTTC
>TRBV2|few|TRBD1|TRBJ2-6
CASRPGGSGANVLTF
TGTGCCAGCAGACCAGGGGGCTCTGGGGCCAACGTCCTGACTTTC
>TRBV3-1|NA|TRBD2|TRBJ2-4
CASSQEPGGGSKNIQYF
TGTGCCAGCAGCCAGGAACCGGGGGGTGGCTCTAAAAACATTCAGTACTTC
>TRBV4-3|many|TRBD2|TRBJ2-1
CASSQDTSGASYNEQFF
TGCGCCAGCAGCCAAGATACTAGCGGGGCCTCCTACAATGAGCAGTTCTTC
>TRBV2|few|NA|TRBJ1-2
CASSNRVYGYTF
TGTGCCAGCAGTAACAGGGTCTATGGCTACACCTTC
>TRBV9|few|TRBD1|TRBJ2-6
CASSPTGQGFNVLTF
TGTGCCAGCAGCCCTACCGGACAGGGATTCAACGTCCTGACTTTC
>TRBV4-3|NA|NA|TRBJ2-3
CASSQDSGSSDTLYF
TGCGCCAGCAGCCAAGATAGCGGAAGTTCAGATACGCTGTATTTT
>TRBV12-3/TRBV12-4|NA|TRBD2|TRBJ2-3
CASRQPGGGARTDTQYF
TGTGCCAGCAGACAACCTGGCGGGGGGGCCAGGACAGATACGCAGTATTTT
>TRBV20-1|many|NA|TRBJ1-4
CSARDRGAGEKLFF
TGCAGTGCTAGAGATAGGGGGGCCGGGGAAAAACTGTTTTTT
>TRBV12-3/TRBV12-4|NA|NA|TRBJ1-5
CASSPVLGAQHF
TGTGCCAGCAGCCCTGTGTTGGGAGCCCAGCATTTT
>TRBV7-8|NA|TRBD1|TRBJ2-5
CASSFTQGAQETQYF
TGTGCCAGCAGCTTTACACAGGGGGCACAAGAGACCCAGTACTTC
>TRBV7-7|NA|NA|TRBJ1-2
CASSLEDRHPNYGYTF
TGTGCTAGCAGCTTGGAGGACAGACACCCGAACTATGGCTACACCTTC
>TRBV20-1|NA|NA|TRBJ2-7
CSAKGRYEQYF
TGCAGTGCTAAGGGACGTTACGAGCAGTACTTC
>TRBV6-5|NA|NA|TRBJ2-2
CASSYGVSGKLFF
TGTGCCAGCAGTTACGGGGTGTCCGGGAAGCTGTTTTTT
>TRBV20-1|few|TRBD2|TRBJ2-5
CSARDRLAGAIETQYF
TGCAGTGCTAGAGATAGACTAGCGGGGGCTATCGAGACCCAGTACTTC
>TRBV4-3|NA|TRBD2|TRBJ2-5
CASSHRLAGGIETQYF
TGCGCCAGCAGCCATCGGCTAGCGGGGGGAATAGAGACCCAGTACTTC
>TRBV20-1|NA|TRBD1|TRBJ1-1
CSARRGQGATEAFF
TGCAGTGCTAGAAGGGGACAGGGGGCCACTGAAGCTTTCTTT
>TRBV20-1|NA|NA|TRBJ2-2
CSARRLQGDTGELFF
TGCAGTGCTAGGAGGCTTCAGGGTGACACCGGGGAGCTGTTTTTT
>TRBV5-1|few|TRBD1|TRBJ1-2
CASSLLSGGFLGGYTF
TGCGCCAGCAGCTTGTTGTCAGGGGGCTTTTTGGGTGGCTACACCTTC
>TRBV6-5|few|NA|TRBJ2-1
CASSYSVLLTGGNEQFF
TGTGCCAGCAGTTACTCCGTACTTCTAACTGGAGGGAATGAGCAGTTCTTC
>TRBV3-1|NA|TRBD1|TRBJ2-3
CASSPPGTGSDTQYF
TGTGCCAGCAGCCCTCCCGGGACAGGGTCGGATACGCAGTATTTT
>TRBV6-2/TRBV6-3|NA|NA|TRBJ1-2
CASRRGGLSYGYTF
TGTGCCAGCAGAAGGGGCGGCCTTAGCTATGGCTACACCTTC
>TRBV15|NA|NA|TRBJ1-1
CATREGGPAEAFF
TGTGCCACCCGAGAAGGCGGGCCCGCTGAAGCTTTCTTT
>TRBV27|many|TRBD2|TRBJ2-7
CACPGLAGYEQYF
TGTGCCTGCCCGGGACTAGCGGGCTACGAGCAGTACTTC
>TRBV7-2|few|NA|TRBJ2-3
CASSLISMTDTQYF
TGTGCCAGCAGCTTAATTAGTATGACAGATACGCAGTATTTT
>TRBV4-3|many|NA|TRBJ1-1
CASSQAVGGTEAFF
TGCGCCAGCAGCCAAGCCGTGGGGGGAACTGAAGCTTTCTTT
>TRBV5-1|once|TRBD2|TRBJ2-3
CASSLGLAGGRSRADTQYF
TGCGCCAGCAGCTTGGGACTAGCGGGGGGGCGATCAAGAGCGGATACGCAGTATTTT
>TRBV5-1|NA|TRBD1|TRBJ2-5
CASSLGQGIDERYF
TGCGCCAGCAGCTTGGGACAGGGTATTGATGAGCGGTACTTC
>TRBV4-1|few|NA|TRBJ2-1
CASSQGVAVYNEQFF
TGCGCCAGCAGCCAAGGAGTAGCTGTCTACAATGAGCAGTTCTTC
>TRBV20-1|NA|NA|TRBJ1-6
CSAQTGAWGRLSSSPLHF
TGCAGTGCTCAGACCGGGGCGTGGGGTCGACTTTCTAGTTCACCCCTCCACTTT
>TRBV5-1|NA|NA|TRBJ1-1
CASSFDSRQTEAFF
TGCGCCAGCAGTTTTGACAGCCGGCAAACTGAAGCTTTCTTT
>TRBV7-6|NA|NA|TRBJ2-2
CASSLWVGLPNTGELFF
TGTGCCAGCAGCTTATGGGTGGGGCTTCCGAACACCGGGGAGCTGTTTTTT
>TRBV6-1|once|NA|TRBJ1-5
CASSEAATGAQHF
TGTGCCAGCAGTGAAGCGGCCACAGGCGCCCAGCATTTT
>TRBV5-6|NA|TRBD2|TRBJ2-3
CASSSGGRVTDTQYF
TGTGCCAGCAGCTCGGGGGGGCGCGTCACAGATACGCAGTATTTT
>TRBV12-3/TRBV12-4|many|NA|TRBJ2-7
CASSSGLIIYEQYF
TGTGCCAGCAGTTCAGGACTCATAATCTACGAGCAGTACTTC
>TRBV30|few|NA|TRBJ2-5
CAWRDSPQETQYF
TGTGCCTGGAGGGACAGCCCACAAGAGACCCAGTACTTC